The rows below give T cell receptor beta chains drawn from one sample of a study of blood T cell repertoires in COVID-19. Repertoires were generated with immunoSEQ multiplex PCR, while TCRdb's copy carries only in-frame clones and drops some. The data contain tens of thousands of clones, around nine tenths of them singletons. Sequenced input: peripheral blood. All receptors derive from a man aged 50 to 59 with COVID-19, enrolled during active disease. Both conserved end residues are trimmed from each CDR3.

v_call cdr3_aa
TRBV2 ASSGLGLSNQPQH
TRBV3-1/TRBV3-2 ASSQEGRGSYEQY
TRBV7-9 ASREGRIGIGGYT
TRBV19 ASSMSGTAGNQPQH
TRBV6-5 ASSDTGGTNYGYT
TRBV15 ATSRGNVRRGSGYT
TRBV21-1 ASSKAGIGAGGPQATGELF
TRBV19 ASSIGVLGLAGRNTGELF
TRBV5-1 ASSDSPNYGYT
TRBV5-1 ASSLDASGLSYEQY
TRBV11-2 ASSWSGRASWDEQF
TRBV6-5 ASRHQGAGETQY
TRBV6-2/TRBV6-3 ASSYGRLAFSYNEQF
TRBV3-1/TRBV3-2 ASSQDPGQGRDTQY
TRBV19 ASSLNRDRGNTIY
TRBV18 ASSRGGGSFGYNEQF
TRBV6-5 ASSGTGGSGYT
TRBV19 ASSPRTGGDEQY
TRBV19 ASSPRQGSHEQF
TRBV3-1/TRBV3-2 AAGADTQY
TRBV4-1 ASSLPGQGRQY
TRBV5-1 ASSTPQGADEQY
TRBV7-3 ASSGDGYNSPLH
TRBV4-1 ASSIRAGSSDTQY
TRBV5-8 ASSTDRNFYGYT
TRBV5-6 ASSLFVNQPQH
TRBV7-6 ASSYRQGGTEAF
TRBV15 ATSRDRGHEQY
TRBV19 ASSVGRGTGEQY
TRBV27 ASSRDTGSGIQY
TRBV6-5 ASASTGGYGYT
TRBV7-2 ASSPGQGASSPLH
TRBV18 ASSRTGFPGELF
TRBV4-2 ASSQAGQGNYEQY
TRBV12-3/TRBV12-4 ASSFGQGGYT
TRBV6-5 ASSYSGTENTEAF
TRBV5-1 ASSLAAGASETQY
TRBV29-1 SVARDSGNTIY
TRBV2 ASTNPGGFEKLF
TRBV3-1/TRBV3-2 ASSQLDRIGYT
TRBV29-1 SVAMGKYAF
TRBV24-1 ATSDFLRDEQF
TRBV5-1 ASSSTGGTEAF
TRBV29-1 SVNRDRNTGELF
TRBV5-1 ASSFNAEDQPQH
TRBV19 ASSIESGRGLANTGELF
TRBV4-1 ASSAGPANTQY
TRBV5-1 ASSPGQGYYEQY
TRBV13 ASSETYGGNTEAF
TRBV9 ASSVGLAGNNEQF
TRBV3-1/TRBV3-2 ASSQGLAAEHEQY
TRBV19 ASGELGAGSGELF
TRBV7-2 ASSLDGRGGYT